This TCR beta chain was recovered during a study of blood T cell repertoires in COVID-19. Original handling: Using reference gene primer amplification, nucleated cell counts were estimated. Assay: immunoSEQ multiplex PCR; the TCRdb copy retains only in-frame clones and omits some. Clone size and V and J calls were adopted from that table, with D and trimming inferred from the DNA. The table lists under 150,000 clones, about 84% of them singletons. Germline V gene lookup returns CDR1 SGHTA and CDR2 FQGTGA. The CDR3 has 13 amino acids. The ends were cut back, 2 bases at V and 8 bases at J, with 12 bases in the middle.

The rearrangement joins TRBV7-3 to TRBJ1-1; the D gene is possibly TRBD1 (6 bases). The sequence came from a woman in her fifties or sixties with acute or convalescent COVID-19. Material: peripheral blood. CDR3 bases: TGTGCCAGCAGCTTAGGATACGGGACAGAAGCTTTCTTT. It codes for CASSLGYGTEAFF.